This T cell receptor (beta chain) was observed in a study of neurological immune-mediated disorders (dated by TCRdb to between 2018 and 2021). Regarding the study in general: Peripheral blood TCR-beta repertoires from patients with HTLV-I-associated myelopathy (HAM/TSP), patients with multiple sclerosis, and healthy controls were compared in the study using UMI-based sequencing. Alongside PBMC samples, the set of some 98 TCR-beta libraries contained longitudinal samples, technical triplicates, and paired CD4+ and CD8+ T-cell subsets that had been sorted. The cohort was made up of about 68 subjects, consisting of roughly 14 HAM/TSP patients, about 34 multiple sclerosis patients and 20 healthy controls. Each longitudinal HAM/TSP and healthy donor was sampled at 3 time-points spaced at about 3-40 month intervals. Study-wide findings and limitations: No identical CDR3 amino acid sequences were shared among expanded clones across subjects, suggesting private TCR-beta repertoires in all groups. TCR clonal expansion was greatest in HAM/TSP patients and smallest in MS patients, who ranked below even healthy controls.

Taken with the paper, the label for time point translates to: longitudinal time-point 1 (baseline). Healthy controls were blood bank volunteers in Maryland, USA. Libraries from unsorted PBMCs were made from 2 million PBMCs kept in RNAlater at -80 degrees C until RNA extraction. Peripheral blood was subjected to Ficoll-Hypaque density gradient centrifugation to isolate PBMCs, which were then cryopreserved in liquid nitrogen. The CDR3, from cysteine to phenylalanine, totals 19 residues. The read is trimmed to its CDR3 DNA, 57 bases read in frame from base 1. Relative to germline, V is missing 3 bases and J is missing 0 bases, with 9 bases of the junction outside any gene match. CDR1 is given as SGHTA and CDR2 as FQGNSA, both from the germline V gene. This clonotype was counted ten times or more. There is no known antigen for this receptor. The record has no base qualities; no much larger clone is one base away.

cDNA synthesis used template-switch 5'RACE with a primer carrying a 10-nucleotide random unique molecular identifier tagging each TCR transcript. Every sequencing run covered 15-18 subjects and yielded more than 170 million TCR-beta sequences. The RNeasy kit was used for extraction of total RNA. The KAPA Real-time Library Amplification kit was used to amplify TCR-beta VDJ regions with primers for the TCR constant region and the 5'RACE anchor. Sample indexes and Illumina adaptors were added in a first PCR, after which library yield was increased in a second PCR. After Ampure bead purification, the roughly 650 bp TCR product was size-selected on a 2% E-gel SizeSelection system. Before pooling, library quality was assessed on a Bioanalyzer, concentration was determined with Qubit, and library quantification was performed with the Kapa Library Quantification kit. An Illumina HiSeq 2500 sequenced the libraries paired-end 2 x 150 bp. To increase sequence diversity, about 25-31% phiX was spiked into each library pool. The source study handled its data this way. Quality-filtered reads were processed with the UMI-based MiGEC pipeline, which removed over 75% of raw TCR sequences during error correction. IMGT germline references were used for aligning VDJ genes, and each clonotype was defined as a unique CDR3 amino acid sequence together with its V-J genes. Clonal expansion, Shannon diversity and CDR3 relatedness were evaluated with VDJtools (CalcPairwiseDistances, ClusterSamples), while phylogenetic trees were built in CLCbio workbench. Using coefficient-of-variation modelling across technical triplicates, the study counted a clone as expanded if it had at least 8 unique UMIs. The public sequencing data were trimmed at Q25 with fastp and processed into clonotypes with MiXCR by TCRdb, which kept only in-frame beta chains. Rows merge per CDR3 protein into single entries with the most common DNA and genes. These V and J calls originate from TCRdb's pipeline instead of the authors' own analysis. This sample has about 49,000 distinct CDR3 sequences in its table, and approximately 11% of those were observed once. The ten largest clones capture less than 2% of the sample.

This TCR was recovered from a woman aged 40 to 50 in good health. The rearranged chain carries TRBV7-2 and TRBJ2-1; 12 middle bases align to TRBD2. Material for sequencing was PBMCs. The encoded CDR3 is CASSLGLAGALSSYNEQFF. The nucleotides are TGTGCCAGCAGCTTGGGACTAGCGGGTGCATTAAGCTCCTACAATGAGCAGTTCTTC.